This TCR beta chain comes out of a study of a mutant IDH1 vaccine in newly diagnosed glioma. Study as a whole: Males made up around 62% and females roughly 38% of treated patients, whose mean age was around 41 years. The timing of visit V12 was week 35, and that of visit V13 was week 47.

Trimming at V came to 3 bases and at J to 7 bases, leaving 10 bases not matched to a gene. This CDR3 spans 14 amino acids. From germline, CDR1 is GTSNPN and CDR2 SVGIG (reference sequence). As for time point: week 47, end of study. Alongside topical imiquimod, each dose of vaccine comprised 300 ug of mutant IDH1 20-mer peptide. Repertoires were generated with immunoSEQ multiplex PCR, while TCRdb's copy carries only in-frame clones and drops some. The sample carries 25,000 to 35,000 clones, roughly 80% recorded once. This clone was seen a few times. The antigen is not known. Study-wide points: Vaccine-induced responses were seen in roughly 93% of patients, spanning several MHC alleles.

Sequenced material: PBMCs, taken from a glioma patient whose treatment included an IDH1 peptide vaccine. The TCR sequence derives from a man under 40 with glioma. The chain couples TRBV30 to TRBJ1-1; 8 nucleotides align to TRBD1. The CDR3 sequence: CAWSLDREVGEAFF. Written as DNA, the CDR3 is TGTGCCTGGAGCTTGGACAGGGAGGTGGGTGAAGCTTTCTTT.